This entry lists 18 T cell receptor beta chains sequenced from one sample in a study of blood T cell repertoires in COVID-19. Clones were read by immunoSEQ multiplex PCR, and TCRdb kept only the in-frame ones, dropping some. The sample lists a few hundred thousand clones, around 90% seen once, with more than 0.55% in the top ten. Sequenced sample: peripheral blood. These receptors were collected from a human donor in a cohort sampled during active COVID-19.

The CDR3 here is CASSAAGTVNTEAFF. Here the CDR3 DNA reads TGCGCCAGCAGCGCAGCCGGGACAGTGAACACTGAAGCTTTCTTT. This chain links TRBV5-1 with TRBJ1-1; 7 bases map to TRBD1. The CDR3 is 15 amino acids. V trimming: 4 bases; J trimming: 0 bases; junction bases outside the gene matches: 6. In germline, CDR1 is SGHRS, CDR2 YFSETQ.

This clone was observed once. V and J are TRBV10-3 and TRBJ2-3, with TRBD1 identical over 10 bases. CDR3 length: 14 amino acids. Losses at the gene ends were 8 bases for V and 4 bases for J; bases not matched to a gene: 6. CDR1 and CDR2 from the germline V gene are ENHRY and SYGVKD. CDR3 in amino acids: CAIGTGAPPDTQYF. The CDR3 DNA follows: TGTGCCATCGGGACAGGGGCCCCCCCAGATACGCAGTATTTT.

The V call is TRBV19, the J call TRBJ2-7; 8 bases line up with TRBD1. The trim removed 5 bases at V and 7 bases at J, leaving 7 bases unmatched. Germline-derived CDR1 and CDR2 are LNHDA and SQIVND (reference sequence). This CDR3 spans 13 amino acids. The DNA for the CDR3 is TGTGCCAGTAGTCCGGACAGGGTGGGAGAGCAGTACTTC. It codes for CASSPDRVGEQYF.

This clone was recorded a few times. The V and J genes are TRBV29-1 and TRBJ1-1; 8 bases fit TRBD1. V shed 8 bases and J 4 bases; nucleotides not matched to a gene: 15. CDR1 is SQVTM, CDR2 ANQGSEA, per germline. The CDR3 has 15 residues. CDR3 in amino acids: CSLREQGVLSTEAFF. CDR3 nucleotide sequence: TGCAGCCTGAGGGAACAGGGGGTACTCAGCACTGAAGCTTTCTTT.

V usage is TRBV7-2 and J usage is TRBJ2-7; TRBD2 might be the D (5 bases). Germline V gene sequence: CDR1 SGHTA, CDR2 FQGNSA. This CDR3 is 13 amino acids long. V was pared by 2 bases and J by 6 bases, with 11 bases between. CDR3 in amino acids: CASSLQREREQYF. CDR3 DNA: TGTGCCAGCAGCTTACAGAGGGAGCGCGAGCAGTACTTC.

A few counts support this clone. The chain employs TRBV12-3 or TRBV12-4 and TRBJ2-5; tentatively, D is TRBD1 (5 bases). Trimming removed 3 bases at V and 2 bases at J, with 7 bases between. The CDR3 totals 13 residues. CDR3 DNA sequence: TGTGCCAGCAGTTTTTCAGGGCAAGAGACCCAGTACTTC. Amino acid sequence: CASSFSGQETQYF.

The rearrangement joins TRBV28 to TRBJ2-2; TRBD1 matches 7 bases. The CDR3 is 15 residues long. Per the germline V gene, CDR1 is MDHEN and CDR2 is SYDVKM. Germline trimming cut 3 bases from V and 4 bases from J; bases unmatched to any gene: 5. CDR3 bases: TGTGCCAGCAGTTTCCCCTCAGGGGGCACCGGGGAGCTGTTTTTT. It encodes CASSFPSGGTGELFF.

CDR3 DNA sequence: TGTGCCAGCAGCCGCCCCAGGACAACCTCCTACGAGCAGTACTTC. Protein product: CASSRPRTTSYEQYF. The chain carries TRBV7-8 and TRBJ2-7, with D possibly TRBD1 on 5 matching bases. Germline V lookup: CDR1 SGHVS, CDR2 FQNEAQ. Trimming took off 5 bases at V and 0 bases at J, with 14 bases between the two ends. The CDR3 is made up of 15 amino acids.

Only one count was recorded for this clone. The chain joins TRBV5-1 to TRBJ2-3; possible D gene TRBD1, 6 bases. CDR3 length: 15 amino acids. The V end lost 2 bases, the J end lost 4 bases, and 14 bases lay between the germline ends. Looked up from germline, CDR1 is SGHRS and CDR2 is YFSETQ. CDR3 region: CASSFTGSEADTQYF. The CDR3 nucleotides are TGCGCCAGCAGCTTTACAGGGTCTGAGGCAGATACGCAGTATTTT.

V is TRBV6-6 and J is TRBJ2-5; 7 bases match TRBD1. Per the germline V gene, CDR1 is MNHNY and CDR2 is SVGAGI (reference sequence). The CDR3 totals 14 residues. The junction had 7 bases not matched to a gene; V was cut back by 7 bases and J by 2 bases. DNA of the CDR3: TGTGCCAGCAACCTTGTGGACAGGCAAGAGACCCAGTACTTC. Residues: CASNLVDRQETQYF.

The chain carries TRBV5-5 and TRBJ1-4; D unresolved. Looked up from germline, CDR1 is SGHKS and CDR2 is YYEKEE (reference sequence). The CDR3 length is 15 residues. The ends were cut back, 0 bases at V and 5 bases at J, with 11 bases in the middle. The CDR3 DNA reads TGTGCCAGCAGCTTGGAAGGGAGTAGGAATGAAAAACTGTTTTTT. Protein product: CASSLEGSRNEKLFF.

The chain couples TRBV7-3 to TRBJ2-7; 9 bases are shared with TRBD1. CDR1 and CDR2 from the germline V gene are SGHTA and FQGTGA. V lost 7 bases and J lost 3; bases outside the gene matches: 19. The CDR3 extends over 18 amino acids. The CDR3 spells CASTYFRTGANGSYEQYF. The CDR3 DNA reads as TGTGCCAGCACTTACTTCAGGACAGGGGCCAACGGGAGCTACGAGCAGTACTTC.

This clone has a handful of counts. This rearrangement joins TRBV19 to TRBJ1-2, with TRBD1 matching 8 bases. The germline gives CDR1 LNHDA, CDR2 SQIVND (reference sequence). V shed 8 bases and J 7 bases; nucleotides not matched to a gene: 9. This CDR3 contains 13 residues. The CDR3 DNA reads TGTGCCAGTTCCCCGGACAGGGTCCGTGGCTACACCTTC. Translation: CASSPDRVRGYTF.

The V gene is TRBV6-2 or TRBV6-3, the J gene TRBJ2-7; 15 bases fit TRBD2. The CDR3 covers 16 residues. In germline, CDR1 is MNHEY, CDR2 SVGEGT. The V segment lost 5 bases and the J segment 4 bases; nucleotides outside the gene matches: 6. Written as DNA, the CDR3 is TGTGCCAGCAGTACGGGACTAGCGGGAGGTAGTTACGAGCAGTACTTC. Its translation is CASSTGLAGGSYEQYF.

The rearrangement joins TRBV7-4 to TRBJ1-4; 10 bases agree with TRBD1. The CDR3 consists of 16 residues. The J segment lost 8 bases and the V segment lost 3 bases, leaving 9 bases of the junction unmatched. The germline CDR1 and CDR2 sequences are SGHVT and SQSDAQ. Here the CDR3 DNA reads TGTGCCAGCAGCTTTCTCAGGACAGGGGGTTGGGAAAAACTGTTTTTT. It codes for CASSFLRTGGWEKLFF.

Here the CDR3 reads CASSLGGYWDSRLYEQYF. The DNA of the CDR3 is TGCGCCAGCAGCTTGGGGGGCTATTGGGACAGCCGATTGTACGAGCAGTACTTC. The chain recombines TRBV5-1 with TRBJ2-7, with 7 bases that match TRBD1. Germline V lookup: CDR1 SGHRS, CDR2 YFSETQ. V shed 0 bases, J shed 4 bases, and the junction held 16 bases outside the gene matches. The CDR3 is 18 residues long.

V is TRBV7-2 and J is TRBJ2-1; 11 positions match TRBD2. Trimming at V came to 0 bases and at J to 1 base, leaving 8 bases not matched to a gene. CDR1 and CDR2 (germline): SGHTA, FQGNSA. This CDR3 comprises 19 residues. The CDR3 sequence: CASSLAPASGGSSYNEQFF. DNA for the CDR3: TGTGCCAGCAGCTTAGCGCCAGCTAGCGGGGGGTCATCCTACAATGAGCAGTTCTTC.

CDR3 residues: CASSRRGTGVQHF. In DNA form, the CDR3 reads TGTGCCAGCAGTCGGAGAGGGACAGGCGTCCAGCATTTT. V and J are TRBV27 and TRBJ1-5; 8 nucleotides agree with TRBD1. V lost 5 bases and J lost 12; bases outside the gene matches: 9. There are 13 residues in the CDR3. Germline CDR1 MNHEY, CDR2 SMNVEV (reference sequence).